The clone carrying this T cell receptor beta chain showed up just a few times. A single record per CDR3 protein comes from TCRdb applying MiXCR to the RT-PCR reads. Among 860,000 or so distinct CDR3 sequences listed, about 20% were seen once. This sample is part of a study of response to subunit inactivated influenza vaccine. The CDR3 totals 13 residues. Germline lookup yields CDR1 DFQATT and CDR2 SNEGSKA (reference sequence). The clonotype was recovered from a man aged 50-60 years who received an inactivated influenza vaccine. Material: PBMCs from blood, obtained 4 to 6 days after vaccination. The V call is TRBV20-1, the J call TRBJ2-2; weak D call: TRBD2 (6 bases). The CDR3 DNA follows: TGCAGCGCTTTGGGGCTAGCGAGGTCGGAGCTGTTTTTT. It encodes CSALGLARSELFF.